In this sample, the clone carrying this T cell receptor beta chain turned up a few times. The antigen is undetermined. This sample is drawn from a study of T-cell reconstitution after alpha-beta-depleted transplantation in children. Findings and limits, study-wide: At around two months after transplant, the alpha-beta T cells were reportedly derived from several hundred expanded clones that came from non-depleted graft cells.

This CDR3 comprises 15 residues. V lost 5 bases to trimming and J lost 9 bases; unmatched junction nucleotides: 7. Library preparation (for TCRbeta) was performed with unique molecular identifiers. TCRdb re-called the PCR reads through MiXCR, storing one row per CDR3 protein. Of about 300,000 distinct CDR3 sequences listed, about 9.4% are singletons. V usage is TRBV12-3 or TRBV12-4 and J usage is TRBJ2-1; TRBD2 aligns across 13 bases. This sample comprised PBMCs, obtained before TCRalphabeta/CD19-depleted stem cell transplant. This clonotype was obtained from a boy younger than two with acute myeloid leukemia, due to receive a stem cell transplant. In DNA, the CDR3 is TGTGCCAGCAGTCGGACTAGCGGGAGAATAGGTGAGCAGTTCTTC. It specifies CASSRTSGRIGEQFF.